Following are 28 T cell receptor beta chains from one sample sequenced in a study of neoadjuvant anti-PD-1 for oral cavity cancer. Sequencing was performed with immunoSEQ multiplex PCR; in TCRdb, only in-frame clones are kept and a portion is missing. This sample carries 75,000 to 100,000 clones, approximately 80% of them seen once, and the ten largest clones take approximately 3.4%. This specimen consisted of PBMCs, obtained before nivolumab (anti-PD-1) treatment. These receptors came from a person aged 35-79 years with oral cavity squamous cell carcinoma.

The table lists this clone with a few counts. CDR3 sequence: CASSEEPGQRSEQFF. Written as DNA, the CDR3 is TGTGCCAGCAGCGAGGAGCCCGGGCAACGAAGTGAGCAGTTCTTC. V usage is TRBV9 and J usage is TRBJ2-1, with D unclear. Germline V gene data show CDR1 as SGDLS and CDR2 as YYNGEE. Deletions cut 3 bases from V and 9 bases from J, with 19 bases between. The CDR3 runs 15 residues.

The CDR3 here is CASKGTGGGGAFF. CDR3 coding DNA: TGTGCCAGCAAAGGGACAGGGGGAGGTGGAGCTTTCTTT. V usage is TRBV6-5 and J usage is TRBJ1-1, with 11 bases that match TRBD1. Unmatched junction bases numbered 8, after V lost 7 bases and J lost 10 bases. CDR3 length: 13 residues. Germline V gives CDR1 MNHEY, CDR2 SVGAGI.

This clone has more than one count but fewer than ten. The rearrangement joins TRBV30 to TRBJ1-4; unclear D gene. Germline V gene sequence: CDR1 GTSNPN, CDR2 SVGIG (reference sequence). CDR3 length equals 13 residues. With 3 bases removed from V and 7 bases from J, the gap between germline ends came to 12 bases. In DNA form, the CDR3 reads TGTGCCTGGAGGGGGAGGTCCTCTGAAAAACTGTTTTTT. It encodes CAWRGRSSEKLFF.

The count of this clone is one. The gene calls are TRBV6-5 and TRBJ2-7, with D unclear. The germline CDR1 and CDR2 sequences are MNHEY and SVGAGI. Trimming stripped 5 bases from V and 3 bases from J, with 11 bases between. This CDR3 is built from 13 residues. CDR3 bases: TGTGCCAGCAGTAGAGGCGGCAACTACGAGCAGTACTTC. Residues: CASSRGGNYEQYF.

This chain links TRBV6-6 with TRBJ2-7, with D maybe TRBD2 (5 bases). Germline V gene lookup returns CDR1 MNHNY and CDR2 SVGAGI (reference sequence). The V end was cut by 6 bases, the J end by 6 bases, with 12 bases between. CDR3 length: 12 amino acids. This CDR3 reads CASRPDWGEQYF. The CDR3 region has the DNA TGTGCCAGCAGACCGGACTGGGGCGAGCAGTACTTC.

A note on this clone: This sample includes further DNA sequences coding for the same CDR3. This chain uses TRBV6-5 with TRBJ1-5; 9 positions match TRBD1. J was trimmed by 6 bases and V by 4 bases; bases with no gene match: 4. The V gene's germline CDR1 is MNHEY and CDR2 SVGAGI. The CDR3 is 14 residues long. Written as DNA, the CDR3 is TGTGCCAGCAGTTCGGGACAGGGCAGTCAGCCCCAGCATTTT. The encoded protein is CASSSGQGSQPQHF.

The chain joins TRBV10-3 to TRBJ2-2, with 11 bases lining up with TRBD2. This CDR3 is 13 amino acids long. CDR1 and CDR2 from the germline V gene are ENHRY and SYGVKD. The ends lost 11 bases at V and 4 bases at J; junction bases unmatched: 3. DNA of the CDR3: TGTGCCTCTGGACTAGCGGGCACCGGGGAGCTGTTTTTT. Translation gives CASGLAGTGELFF.

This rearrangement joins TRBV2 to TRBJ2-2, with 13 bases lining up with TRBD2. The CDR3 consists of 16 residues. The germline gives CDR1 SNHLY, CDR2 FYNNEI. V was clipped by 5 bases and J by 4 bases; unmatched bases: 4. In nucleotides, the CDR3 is TGTGCCAGCAGTCGACTAGCGGGAGGTACCACCGGGGAGCTGTTTTTT. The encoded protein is CASSRLAGGTTGELFF.

The CDR3 region has the DNA TGTGCCAGCCATGCCTGGGGTTCCTACGAGCAGTACTTC. Residues: CASHAWGSYEQYF. The rearrangement uses TRBV2 and TRBJ2-7; D is uncertain. The CDR3 is made up of 13 amino acids. The ends were cut back, 8 bases at V and 1 base at J, with 12 bases in the middle. Germline-derived CDR1 and CDR2 are SNHLY and FYNNEI. Together with reference TRBV2 and TRBJ2-7, the CDR3 gives the full variable domain: EPEVTQTPSHQVTQMGQEVILRCVPISNHLYFYWYRQILGQKVEFLVSFYNNEISEKSEIFDDQFSVERPDGSNFTLKIRSTKLEDSAMYFCASHAWGSYEQYFGPGTRLTVT.

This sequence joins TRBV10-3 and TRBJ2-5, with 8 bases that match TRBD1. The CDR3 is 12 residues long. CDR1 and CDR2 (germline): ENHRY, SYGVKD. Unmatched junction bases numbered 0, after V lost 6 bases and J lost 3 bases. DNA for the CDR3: TGTGCCATCAGGGACAGGGAAGAGACCCAGTACTTC. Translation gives CAIRDREETQYF.

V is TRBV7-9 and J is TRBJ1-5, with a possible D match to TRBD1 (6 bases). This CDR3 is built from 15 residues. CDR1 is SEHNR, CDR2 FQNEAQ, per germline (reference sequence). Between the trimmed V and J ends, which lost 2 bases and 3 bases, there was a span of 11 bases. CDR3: CASSLQGSDNQPQHF. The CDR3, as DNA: TGTGCCAGCAGCTTACAGGGGAGCGACAATCAGCCCCAGCATTTT.

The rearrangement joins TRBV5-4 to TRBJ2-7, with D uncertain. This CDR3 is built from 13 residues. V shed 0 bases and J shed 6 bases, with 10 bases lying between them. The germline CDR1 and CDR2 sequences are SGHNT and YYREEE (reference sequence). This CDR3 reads CASSLALSREQYF. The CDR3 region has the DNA TGTGCCAGCAGCTTGGCGCTCAGCCGCGAGCAGTACTTC.

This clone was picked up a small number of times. The CDR3 nucleotides are TGTGCCAGCAGTTTATGGGGGTCCAACCTCATAGAGACCCAGTACTTC. The encoded protein is CASSLWGSNLIETQYF. This sequence joins TRBV27 and TRBJ2-5; possibly TRBD1 or TRBD2 for D (5 bases each). This CDR3 has 16 amino acids. V lost 1 base and J lost 4, with 16 bases in between. Germline V gene data show CDR1 as MNHEY and CDR2 as SMNVEV (reference sequence).

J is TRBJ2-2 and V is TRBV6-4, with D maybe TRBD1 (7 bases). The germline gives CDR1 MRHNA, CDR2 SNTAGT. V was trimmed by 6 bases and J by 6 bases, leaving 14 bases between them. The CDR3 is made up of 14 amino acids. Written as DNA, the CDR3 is TGTGCCAGCAGAATGACAGGGACTTCCGGGGAGCTGTTTTTT. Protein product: CASRMTGTSGELFF.

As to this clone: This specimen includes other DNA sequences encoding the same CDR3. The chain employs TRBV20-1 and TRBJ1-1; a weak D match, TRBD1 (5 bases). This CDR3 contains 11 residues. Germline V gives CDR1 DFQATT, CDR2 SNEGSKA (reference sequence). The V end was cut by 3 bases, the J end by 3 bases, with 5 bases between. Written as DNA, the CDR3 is TGCAGTGCTAGGGGGGACACTGAAGCTTTCTTT. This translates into CSARGDTEAFF.

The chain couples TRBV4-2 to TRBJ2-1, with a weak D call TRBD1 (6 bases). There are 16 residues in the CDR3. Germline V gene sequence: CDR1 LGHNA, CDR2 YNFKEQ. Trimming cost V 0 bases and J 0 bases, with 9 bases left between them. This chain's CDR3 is CASSQDLQGSYNEQFF. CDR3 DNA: TGTGCCAGCAGCCAAGATTTACAGGGCTCCTACAATGAGCAGTTCTTC.

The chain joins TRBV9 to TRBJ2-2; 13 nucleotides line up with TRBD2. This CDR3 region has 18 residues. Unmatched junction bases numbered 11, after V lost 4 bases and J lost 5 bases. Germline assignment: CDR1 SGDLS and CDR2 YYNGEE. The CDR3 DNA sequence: TGTGCCAGCAGCCTGGCCCAGGGACTAGCGGGAAGTACCGGGGAGCTGTTTTTT. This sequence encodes CASSLAQGLAGSTGELFF.

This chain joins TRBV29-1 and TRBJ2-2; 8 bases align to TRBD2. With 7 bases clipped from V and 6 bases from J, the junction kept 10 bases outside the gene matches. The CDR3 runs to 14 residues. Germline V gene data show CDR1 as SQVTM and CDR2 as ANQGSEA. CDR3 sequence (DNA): TGCAGCGGGGGTAGCGGGACGGCATCCGGGGAGCTGTTTTTT. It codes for CSGGSGTASGELFF.

CDR3 coding DNA: TGTGCCAGCAGCTTAACTAGCTACGAGCAGTACTTC. It specifies CASSLTSYEQYF. The chain recombines TRBV7-9 with TRBJ2-7; D might be TRBD2 (5 bases). Germline-derived CDR1 and CDR2 are SEHNR and FQNEAQ (reference sequence). With 2 bases removed from V and 3 bases from J, the gap between germline ends came to 5 bases. The length of the CDR3 is 12 residues. Filled out from reference TRBV7-9 and TRBJ2-7, the complete variable domain reads DTGVSQNPRHKITKRGQNVTFRCDPISEHNRLYWYRQTLGQGPEFLTYFQNEAQLEKSRLLSDRFSAERPKGSFSTLEIQRTEQGDSAMYLCASSLTSYEQYFGPGTRLTVT.

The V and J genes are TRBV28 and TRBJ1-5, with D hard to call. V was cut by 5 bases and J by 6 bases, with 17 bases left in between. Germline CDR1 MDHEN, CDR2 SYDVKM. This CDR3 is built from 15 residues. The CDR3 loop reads CASSPLPGQRQPQHF. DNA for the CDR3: TGTGCCAGCAGTCCCCTACCCGGGCAGCGTCAGCCCCAGCATTTT.

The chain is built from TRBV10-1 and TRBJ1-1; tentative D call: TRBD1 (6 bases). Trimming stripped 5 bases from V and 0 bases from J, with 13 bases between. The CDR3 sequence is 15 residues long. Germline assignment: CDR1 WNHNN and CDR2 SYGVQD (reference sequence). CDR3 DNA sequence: TGCGCCAGCAGTCCATCGGGACATCTGAACACTGAAGCTTTCTTT. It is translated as CASSPSGHLNTEAFF.

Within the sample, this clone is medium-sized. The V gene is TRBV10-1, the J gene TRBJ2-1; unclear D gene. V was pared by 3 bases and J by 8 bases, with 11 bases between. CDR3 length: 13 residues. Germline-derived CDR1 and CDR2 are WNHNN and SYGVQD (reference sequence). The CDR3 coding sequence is TGCGCCAGCAGTGAACCAGGCTTAGATGAGCAGTTCTTC. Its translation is CASSEPGLDEQFF.

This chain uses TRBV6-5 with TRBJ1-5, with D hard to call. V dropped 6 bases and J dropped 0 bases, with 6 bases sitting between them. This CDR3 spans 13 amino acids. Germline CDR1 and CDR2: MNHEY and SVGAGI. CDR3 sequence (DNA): TGTGCCAGCAGGCCCAGTAGCAATCAGCCCCAGCATTTT. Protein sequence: CASRPSSNQPQHF.

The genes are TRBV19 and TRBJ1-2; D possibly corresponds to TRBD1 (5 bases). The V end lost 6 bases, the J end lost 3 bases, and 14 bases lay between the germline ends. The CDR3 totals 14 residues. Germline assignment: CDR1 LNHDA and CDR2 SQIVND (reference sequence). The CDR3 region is CASRRPGGDYGYTF. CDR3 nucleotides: TGTGCCAGTAGGCGACCGGGGGGGGACTATGGCTACACCTTC.

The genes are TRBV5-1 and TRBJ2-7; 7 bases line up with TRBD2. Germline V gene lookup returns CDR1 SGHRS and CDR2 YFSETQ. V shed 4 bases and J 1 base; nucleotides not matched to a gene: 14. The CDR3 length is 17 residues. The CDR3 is CASSLHLGASGSYEQYF. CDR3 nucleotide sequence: TGCGCCAGCAGCCTGCACCTTGGGGCTAGCGGTTCCTACGAGCAGTACTTC.

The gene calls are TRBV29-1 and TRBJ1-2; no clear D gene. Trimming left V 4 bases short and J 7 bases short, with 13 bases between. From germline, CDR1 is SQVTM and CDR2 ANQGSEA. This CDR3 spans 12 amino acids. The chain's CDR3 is CSVVLGVGGYTF. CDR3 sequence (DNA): TGCAGCGTTGTGCTGGGAGTAGGTGGCTACACCTTC.

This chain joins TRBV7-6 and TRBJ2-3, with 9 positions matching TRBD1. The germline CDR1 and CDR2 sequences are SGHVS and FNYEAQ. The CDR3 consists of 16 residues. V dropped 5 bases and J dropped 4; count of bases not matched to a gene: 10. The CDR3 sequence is CASSLTGGARADTQYF. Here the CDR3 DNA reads TGTGCCAGCAGCCTTACAGGGGGCGCGAGGGCAGATACGCAGTATTTT.

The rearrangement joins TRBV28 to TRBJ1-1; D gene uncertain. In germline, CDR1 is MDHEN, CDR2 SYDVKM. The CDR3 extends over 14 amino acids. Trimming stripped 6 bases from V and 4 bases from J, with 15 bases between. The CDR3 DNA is TGTGCCAGCAGCTTAAGGTTAGGAGGCACTGAAGCTTTCTTT. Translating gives CASSLRLGGTEAFF.